This T cell receptor beta chain is from a study of blood T cell repertoires in COVID-19. Study-level background: PBMCs, B-cell-depleted T cells, or T cells provided the cDNA or gDNA that made up the material.

V was pared by 6 bases and J by 1 base, with 15 bases between. Germline V gene lookup returns CDR1 MNHEY and CDR2 SVGAGI. The CDR3 sequence is 15 residues long. Participant age was about 18 to 95 years, and participants resided in 25 or so US areas. Sequenced by immunoSEQ multiplex PCR; TCRdb stores in-frame clones only, minus some. The profile shows 250,000 to 300,000 clones, roughly 89% of them singletons. V and J are TRBV6-5 and TRBJ1-1; possible D gene TRBD1, 6 bases. What was sequenced was PBMCs or T cells enriched from blood (not recorded which). This sequence was found in a man in his forties who had recovered from COVID-19. CDR3 protein: CASSRLLQGNTEAFF. Written as DNA, the CDR3 is TGTGCCAGCAGCCGACTGCTACAGGGGAACACTGAAGCTTTCTTT.